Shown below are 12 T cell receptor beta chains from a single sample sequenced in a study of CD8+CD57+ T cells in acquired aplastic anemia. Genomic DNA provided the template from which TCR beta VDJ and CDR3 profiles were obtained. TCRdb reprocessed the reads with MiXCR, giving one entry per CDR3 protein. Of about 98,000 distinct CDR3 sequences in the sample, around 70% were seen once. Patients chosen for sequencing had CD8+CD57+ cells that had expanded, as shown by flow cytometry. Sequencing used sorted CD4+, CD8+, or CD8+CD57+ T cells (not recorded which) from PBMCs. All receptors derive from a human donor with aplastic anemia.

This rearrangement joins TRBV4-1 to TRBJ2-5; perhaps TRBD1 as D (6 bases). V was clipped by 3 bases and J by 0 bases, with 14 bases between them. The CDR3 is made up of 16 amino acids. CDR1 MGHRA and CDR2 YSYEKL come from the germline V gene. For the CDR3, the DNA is TGCGCCAGCAGCCAGAACCCAGGACAGCACCAAGAGACCCAGTACTTC. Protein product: CASSQNPGQHQETQYF.

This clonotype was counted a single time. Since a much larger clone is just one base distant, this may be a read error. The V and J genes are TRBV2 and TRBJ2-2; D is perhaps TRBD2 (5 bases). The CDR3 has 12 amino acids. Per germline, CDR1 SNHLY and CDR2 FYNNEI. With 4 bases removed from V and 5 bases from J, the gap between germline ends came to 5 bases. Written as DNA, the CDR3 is TGTGCCAGCAGTGCGGGGACCGGGGAGCTGTTTTTT. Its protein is CASSAGTGELFF. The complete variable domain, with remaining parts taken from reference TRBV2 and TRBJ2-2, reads EPEVTQTPSHQVTQMGQEVILRCVPISNHLYFYWYRQILGQKVEFLVSFYNNEISEKSEIFDDQFSVERPDGSNFTLKIRSTKLEDSAMYFCASSAGTGELFFGEGSRLTVL.

CDR3 residues: CASSLAGGNEQYF. CDR3 DNA: TGTGCCAGCAGCTTGGCCGGGGGGAACGAGCAGTACTTC. The chain carries TRBV5-4 and TRBJ2-5, with 7 bases matching TRBD2. The closer fit of TRBJ2-7 to the DNA end suggests the J call may be wrong. In germline, CDR1 is SGHNT, CDR2 YYREEE (reference sequence). The CDR3 totals 13 residues.

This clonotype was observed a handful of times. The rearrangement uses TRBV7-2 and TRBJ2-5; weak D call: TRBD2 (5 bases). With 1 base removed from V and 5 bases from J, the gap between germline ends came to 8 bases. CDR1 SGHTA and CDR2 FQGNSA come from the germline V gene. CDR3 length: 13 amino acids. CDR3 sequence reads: CASSLVGEETQYF. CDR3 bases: TGTGCCAGCAGCTTAGTCGGGGAGGAGACCCAGTACTTC. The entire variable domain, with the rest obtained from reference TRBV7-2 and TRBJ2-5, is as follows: GAGVSQSPSNKVTEKGKDVELRCDPISGHTALYWYRQSLGQGLEFLIYFQGNSAPDKSGLPSDRFSAERTGGSVSTLTIQRTQQEDSAVYLCASSLVGEETQYFGPGTRLLVL.

The CDR3 sequence: CATSRVWTGSNQPQHF. CDR3 coding DNA: TGTGCCACCAGCAGAGTATGGACAGGGAGCAATCAGCCCCAGCATTTT. The chain joins TRBV15 to TRBJ1-5; 8 bases line up with TRBD1. Unmatched junction bases numbered 3, after V lost 1 base and J lost 1 base. The CDR3 is 16 residues long. Germline V gene data show CDR1 as LNHNV and CDR2 as YYDKDF (reference sequence).

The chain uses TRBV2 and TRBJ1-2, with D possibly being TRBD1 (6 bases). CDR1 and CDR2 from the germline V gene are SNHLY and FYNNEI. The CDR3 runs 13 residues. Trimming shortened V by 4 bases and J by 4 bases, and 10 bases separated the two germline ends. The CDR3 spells CASSVGGPYGYTF. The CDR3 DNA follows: TGTGCCAGCAGTGTTGGGGGGCCCTATGGCTACACCTTC. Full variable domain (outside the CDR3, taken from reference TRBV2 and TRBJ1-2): EPEVTQTPSHQVTQMGQEVILRCVPISNHLYFYWYRQILGQKVEFLVSFYNNEISEKSEIFDDQFSVERPDGSNFTLKIRSTKLEDSAMYFCASSVGGPYGYTFGSGTRLTVV.

In nucleotides, the CDR3 is TGCGCCAGCAGCCAGGTCACCGGGACGCAGGGCGAGACCCAGTACTTC. It codes for CASSQVTGTQGETQYF. V gene TRBV4-1 combines with J gene TRBJ2-5, with D perhaps matching TRBD1 or TRBD2 (5 bases each). In germline, CDR1 is MGHRA, CDR2 YSYEKL. The length of the CDR3 is 16 residues. Trimming pared 3 bases from V and 5 bases from J, leaving 19 bases between.

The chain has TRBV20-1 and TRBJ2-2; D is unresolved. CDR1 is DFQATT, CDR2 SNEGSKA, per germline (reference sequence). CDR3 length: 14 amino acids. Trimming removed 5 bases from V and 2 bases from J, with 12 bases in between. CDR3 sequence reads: CSALGPANTGELFF. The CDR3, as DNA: TGCAGTGCTCTAGGGCCCGCAAACACCGGGGAGCTGTTTTTT.

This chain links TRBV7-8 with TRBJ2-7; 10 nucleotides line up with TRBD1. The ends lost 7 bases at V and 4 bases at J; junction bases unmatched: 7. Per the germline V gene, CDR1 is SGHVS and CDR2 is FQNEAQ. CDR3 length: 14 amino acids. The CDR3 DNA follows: TGTGCCAGCACCCGGACAGGGGGGCGTTACGAGCAGTACTTC. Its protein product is CASTRTGGRYEQYF. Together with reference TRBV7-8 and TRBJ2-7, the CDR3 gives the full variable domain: GAGVSQSPRYKVAKRGQDVALRCDPISGHVSLFWYQQALGQGPEFLTYFQNEAQLDKSGLPSDRFFAERPEGSVSTLKIQRTQQEDSAVYLCASTRTGGRYEQYFGPGTRLTVT.

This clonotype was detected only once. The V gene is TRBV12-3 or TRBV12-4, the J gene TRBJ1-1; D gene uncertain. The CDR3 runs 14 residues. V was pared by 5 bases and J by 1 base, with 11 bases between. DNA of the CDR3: TGTGCCAGCAGTCGGTCTTCGGGGAACACTGAAGCTTTCTTT. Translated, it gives CASSRSSGNTEAFF.

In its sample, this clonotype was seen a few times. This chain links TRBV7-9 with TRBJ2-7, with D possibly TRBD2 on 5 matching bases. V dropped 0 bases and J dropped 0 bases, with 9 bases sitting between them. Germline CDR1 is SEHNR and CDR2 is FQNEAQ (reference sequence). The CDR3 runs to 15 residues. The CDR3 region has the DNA TGTGCCAGCAGCTTAGCGAGCGGTAGCTCCTACGAGCAGTACTTC. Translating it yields CASSLASGSSYEQYF.

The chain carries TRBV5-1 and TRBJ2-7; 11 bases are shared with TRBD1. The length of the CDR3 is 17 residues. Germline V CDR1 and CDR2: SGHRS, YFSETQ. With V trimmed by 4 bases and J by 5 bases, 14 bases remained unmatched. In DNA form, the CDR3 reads TGCGCCAGCAGCATACGATCGCAGGACAGGGGGCCCCACGAGCAGTACTTC. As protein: CASSIRSQDRGPHEQYF. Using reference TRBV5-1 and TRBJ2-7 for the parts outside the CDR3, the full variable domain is KAGVTQTPRYLIKTRGQQVTLSCSPISGHRSVSWYQQTPGQGLQFLFEYFSETQRNKGNFPGRFSGRQFSNSRSEMNVSTLELGDSALYLCASSIRSQDRGPHEQYFGPGTRLTVT.